The subject of this entry is one T cell receptor beta chain. The CDR3 contains 14 residues. The V gene's germline CDR1 is SGHRS and CDR2 YFSETQ. The V end was cut by 3 bases, the J end by 2 bases, with 8 bases between. The data belong to a study of blood T cell repertoires in COVID-19. Sequencing was performed with immunoSEQ multiplex PCR; in TCRdb, only in-frame clones are kept and a portion is missing. The data hold about 90,000 clones, with roughly 78% observed a single time. Sequenced sample: peripheral blood. The receptor comes from a woman aged 70-85 years with acute or convalescent COVID-19. The V call is TRBV5-1, the J call TRBJ1-4, with D possibly being TRBD1 (5 bases). In DNA form, the CDR3 reads TGCGCCAGCAGCTGGGGCAGCACTAATGAAAAACTGTTTTTT. Protein sequence: CASSWGSTNEKLFF.